These 14 T cell receptor beta chains were all obtained from the same sample, sequenced in a study of T cell changes during pregnancy in multiple sclerosis. Sequencing used immunoSEQ multiplex PCR; TCRdb keeps in-frame clones, though not all of them. Altogether 15,000 to 20,000 clones are present, approximately 96% being singletons, with the ten largest covering roughly 0.83%. The specimen was peripheral blood, collected in the third trimester of pregnancy. Every receptor here comes from a female donor with multiple sclerosis, enrolled in a pregnancy study.

The chain has TRBV18 and TRBJ2-4, with a weak D call TRBD2 (5 bases). CDR1 is KGHSH, CDR2 LQKENI, per germline. The length of the CDR3 is 15 residues. V was trimmed by 3 bases and J by 6 bases, leaving 15 bases between them. CDR3 loop: CASSPGGGDGNIQYF. The DNA of the CDR3 is TGTGCCAGCTCACCGGGTGGAGGTGATGGAAACATTCAGTACTTC.

This chain links TRBV5-8 with TRBJ2-5, with 7 positions matching TRBD1. The CDR3 runs to 14 residues. The germline V gene encodes CDR1 SGHTS and CDR2 YDEGEE. Trimming cost V 1 base and J 3 bases; bases outside gene matches: 3. The CDR3 is CASSLWGTEETQYF. In DNA, the CDR3 is TGTGCCAGCAGCTTGTGGGGGACAGAAGAGACCCAGTACTTC.

The CDR3 reads CASSITSGERANVLTF. CDR3 sequence (DNA): TGTGCCAGTAGTATTACGTCGGGGGAAAGGGCCAACGTCCTGACTTTC. V usage is TRBV19 and J usage is TRBJ2-6, with D possibly being TRBD2 (6 bases). The V and J ends lost 3 bases and 5 bases respectively, with 14 bases between them. The germline gives CDR1 LNHDA, CDR2 SQIVND (reference sequence). This CDR3 is built from 16 residues.

The chain has TRBV4-3 and TRBJ2-1, with D perhaps TRBD2 (6 bases). V was trimmed by 1 base and J by 0 bases, leaving 7 bases between them. The length of the CDR3 is 15 residues. Looked up from germline, CDR1 is LGHNA and CDR2 is YSLEER. The CDR3 reads CASSQAAGSYNEQFF. The CDR3 region has the DNA TGCGCCAGCAGCCAAGCAGCGGGCTCCTACAATGAGCAGTTCTTC.

The chain couples TRBV7-3 to TRBJ2-2; D is uncertain. The germline V gene encodes CDR1 SGHTA and CDR2 FQGTGA. This CDR3 is built from 15 residues. The V and J ends lost 1 base and 4 bases respectively, with 10 bases between them. The CDR3 region has the DNA TGTGCCAGCAGCTTAAATCCAGTATTCACCGGGGAGCTGTTTTTT. It yields the protein CASSLNPVFTGELFF.

The chain couples TRBV7-3 to TRBJ2-2; 10 bases match TRBD2. The CDR3 contains 16 residues. The J segment lost 4 bases and the V segment lost 5 bases, leaving 7 bases of the junction unmatched. CDR1 and CDR2 (germline): SGHTA, FQGTGA. CDR3 protein: CASSRTSGASTGELFF. The CDR3 DNA reads as TGTGCCAGCAGCCGCACTAGCGGGGCATCCACCGGGGAGCTGTTTTTT.

The V call is TRBV11-2, the J call TRBJ2-5; TRBD2 agrees at 7 bases. This CDR3 spans 13 amino acids. CDR1 and CDR2 from the germline V gene are SGHAT and FQNNGV. Germline trimming cut 2 bases from V and 9 bases from J; bases unmatched to any gene: 6. This CDR3 is CASSLTPRGAQYF. The CDR3 coding sequence is TGTGCCAGCAGCTTAACTCCCCGGGGGGCCCAGTACTTC.

The J gene is TRBJ2-1, the V gene TRBV7-8, with 11 bases fitting TRBD2. Unmatched junction bases numbered 4, after V lost 0 bases and J lost 3 bases. The CDR3 totals 17 residues. The V gene's germline CDR1 is SGHVS and CDR2 FQNEAQ. The CDR3 is CASSLAGLAALYNEQFF. The CDR3 DNA reads as TGTGCCAGCAGCTTAGCGGGACTAGCGGCCCTCTACAATGAGCAGTTCTTC.

The rearrangement joins TRBV7-6 to TRBJ2-7; D is perhaps TRBD2 (5 bases). The CDR3 extends over 14 amino acids. The V and J ends lost 5 bases and 6 bases respectively, with 17 bases between them. The V gene's germline CDR1 is SGHVS and CDR2 FNYEAQ. CDR3 nucleotide sequence: TGTGCCAGCAGCCCCCCGGGAAACCCTACCGAGCAGTACTTC. Its protein is CASSPPGNPTEQYF.

This chain uses TRBV20-1 with TRBJ2-1; no clear D. The CDR3 is 10 amino acids. Germline lookup yields CDR1 DFQATT and CDR2 SNEGSKA (reference sequence). The ends were cut back, 6 bases at V and 7 bases at J, with 7 bases in the middle. The CDR3 DNA reads as TGCAGTGCGTACCTAAATGAGCAGTTCTTC. It is translated as CSAYLNEQFF.

V and J are TRBV4-1 and TRBJ1-6, with 9 nucleotides matching TRBD1. Per the germline V gene, CDR1 is MGHRA and CDR2 is YSYEKL. CDR3 length equals 16 residues. Trimming at V came to 4 bases and at J to 9 bases, leaving 10 bases not matched to a gene. CDR3: CASSLRDREAVSPLHF. CDR3 in DNA: TGCGCCAGCAGCCTCCGGGACAGGGAGGCAGTTTCACCCCTCCACTTT.

The chain recombines TRBV19 with TRBJ2-2; TRBD1 matches at 9 bases. V was pared by 4 bases and J by 5 bases, with 11 bases of the junction left unmatched. The CDR3 totals 17 residues. Looked up from germline, CDR1 is LNHDA and CDR2 is SQIVND (reference sequence). The chain's CDR3 is CASSRGTGRATTGELFF. The CDR3 DNA reads as TGTGCCAGTAGTAGGGGGACAGGGAGGGCCACTACCGGGGAGCTGTTTTTT. The whole variable domain, filled in from reference TRBV19 and TRBJ2-2, reads DGGITQSPKYLFRKEGQNVTLSCEQNLNHDAMYWYRQDPGQGLRLIYYSQIVNDFQKGDIAEGYSVSREKKESFPLTVTSAQKNPTAFYLCASSRGTGRATTGELFFGEGSRLTVL.

This chain links TRBV7-9 with TRBJ2-1; 9 nucleotides agree with TRBD1. This CDR3 spans 15 amino acids. CDR1 and CDR2 (germline): SEHNR, FQNEAQ (reference sequence). V shed 5 bases, J shed 3 bases, and the junction held 5 bases outside the gene matches. CDR3: CASSTTGGSYNEQFF. CDR3 nucleotide sequence: TGTGCCAGCAGCACAACAGGGGGCAGCTACAATGAGCAGTTCTTC.

The chain couples TRBV5-1 to TRBJ1-1; TRBD1 aligns across 10 bases. Germline V gives CDR1 SGHRS, CDR2 YFSETQ. The CDR3 has 15 amino acids. The V and J ends lost 1 base and 3 bases, in that order; junction bases with no gene match: 3. CDR3 amino acids: CASSLPGQGHTEAFF. DNA of the CDR3: TGCGCCAGCAGCTTGCCGGGACAGGGGCACACTGAAGCTTTCTTT.